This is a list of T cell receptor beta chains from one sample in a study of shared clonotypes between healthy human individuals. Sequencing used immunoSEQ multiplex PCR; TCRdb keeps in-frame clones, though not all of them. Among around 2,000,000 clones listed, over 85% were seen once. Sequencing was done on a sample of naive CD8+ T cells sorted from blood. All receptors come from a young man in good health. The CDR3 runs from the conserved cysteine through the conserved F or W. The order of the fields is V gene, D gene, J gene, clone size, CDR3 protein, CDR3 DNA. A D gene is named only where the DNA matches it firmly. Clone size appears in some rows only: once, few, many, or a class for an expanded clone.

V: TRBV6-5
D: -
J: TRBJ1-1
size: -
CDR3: CASSYPEGTEAFF
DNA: TGTGCCAGCAGTTACCCTGAAGGCACTGAAGCTTTCTTT

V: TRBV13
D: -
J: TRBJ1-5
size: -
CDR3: CASSLGRGSNQPQHF
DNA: TGTGCCAGCAGCTTGGGCCGTGGTAGCAATCAGCCCCAGCATTTT

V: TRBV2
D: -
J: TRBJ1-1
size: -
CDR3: CASSPGTEAFF
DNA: TGTGCCAGCAGCCCGGGCACTGAAGCTTTCTTT

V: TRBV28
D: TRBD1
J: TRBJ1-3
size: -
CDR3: CASRETGTGNTIYF
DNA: TGTGCCAGCAGAGAGACAGGGACTGGAAACACCATATATTTT

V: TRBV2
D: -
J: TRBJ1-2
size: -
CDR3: CASSVLIGYTF
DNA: TGTGCCAGCAGTGTCTTGATCGGCTACACCTTC

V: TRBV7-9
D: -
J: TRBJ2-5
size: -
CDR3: CASSLVEGGSWETQYF
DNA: TGTGCCAGCAGCTTAGTCGAAGGGGGTAGTTGGGAGACCCAGTACTTC

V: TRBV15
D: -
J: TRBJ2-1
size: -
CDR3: CATSSLSAERNEQFF
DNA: TGTGCCACCAGCTCTCTATCGGCAGAACGCAATGAGCAGTTCTTC

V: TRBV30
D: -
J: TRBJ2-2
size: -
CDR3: CAWREAGGELFF
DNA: TGTGCCTGGAGGGAAGCGGGCGGGGAGCTGTTTTTT

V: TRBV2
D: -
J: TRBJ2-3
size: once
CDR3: CASSEKGEAGWAQYF
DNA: TGTGCCAGCAGTGAAAAGGGGGAAGCGGGGTGGGCGCAGTATTTT

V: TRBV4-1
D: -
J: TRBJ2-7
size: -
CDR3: CASSPRLGPYEQYF
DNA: TGCGCCAGCAGCCCTCGACTAGGTCCCTACGAGCAGTACTTC

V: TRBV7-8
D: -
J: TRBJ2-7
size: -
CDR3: CASSMAGRDYEQYF
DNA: TGTGCCAGCAGCATGGCGGGACGGGACTACGAGCAGTACTTC

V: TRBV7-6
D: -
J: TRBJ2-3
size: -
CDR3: CASSLSWGRDTDTQYF
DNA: TGTGCCAGCAGCCTCTCCTGGGGGCGCGACACAGATACGCAGTATTTT

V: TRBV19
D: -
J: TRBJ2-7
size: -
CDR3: CASSIAGAEYEQYF
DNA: TGTGCCAGTAGTATAGCGGGGGCTGAGTACGAGCAGTACTTC

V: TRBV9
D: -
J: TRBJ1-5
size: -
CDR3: CASSAGSTGAMHF
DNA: TGTGCCAGCAGCGCCGGGTCTACGGGGGCCATGCATTTT

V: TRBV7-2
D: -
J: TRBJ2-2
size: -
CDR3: CASSLTNTGELFF
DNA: TGTGCCAGCAGCTTAACGAACACCGGGGAGCTGTTTTTT

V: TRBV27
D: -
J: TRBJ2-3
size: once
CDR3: CASSPQLVQRTDTQYF
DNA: TGTGCCAGCAGTCCCCAACTAGTACAGCGCACAGATACGCAGTATTTT

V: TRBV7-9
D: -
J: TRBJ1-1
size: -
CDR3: CASSFSEGYTEAFF
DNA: TGTGCCAGCAGCTTTTCCGAAGGTTACACTGAAGCTTTCTTT

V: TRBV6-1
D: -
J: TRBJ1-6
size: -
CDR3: CASSESGRANSPLHF
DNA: TGTGCCAGCAGTGAATCAGGCAGGGCTAATTCACCCCTCCACTTT

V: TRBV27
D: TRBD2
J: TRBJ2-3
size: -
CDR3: CASSPTWTSARTDTQYF
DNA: TGTGCCAGCAGTCCAACCTGGACTAGCGCCCGCACAGATACGCAGTATTTT

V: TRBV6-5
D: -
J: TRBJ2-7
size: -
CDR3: CASSYSGGQLLYEQYF
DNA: TGTGCCAGCAGTTACTCGGGAGGCCAACTCCTTTACGAGCAGTACTTC

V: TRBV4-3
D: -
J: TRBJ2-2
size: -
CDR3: CASSQAATQGGELFF
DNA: TGCGCCAGCAGCCAAGCCGCGACACAGGGCGGGGAGCTGTTTTTT

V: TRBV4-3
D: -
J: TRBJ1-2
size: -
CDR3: CASSQDIGYGYTF
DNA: TGCGCCAGCAGCCAAGATATAGGCTATGGCTACACCTTC

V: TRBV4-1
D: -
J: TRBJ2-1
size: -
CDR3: CASSQDNGAIEQFF
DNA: TGCGCCAGCAGCCAAGATAACGGGGCTATTGAGCAGTTCTTC

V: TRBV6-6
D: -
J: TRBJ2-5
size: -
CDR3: CASSYWAEGALETQYF
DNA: TGTGCCAGCAGTTACTGGGCGGAGGGGGCATTAGAGACCCAGTACTTC